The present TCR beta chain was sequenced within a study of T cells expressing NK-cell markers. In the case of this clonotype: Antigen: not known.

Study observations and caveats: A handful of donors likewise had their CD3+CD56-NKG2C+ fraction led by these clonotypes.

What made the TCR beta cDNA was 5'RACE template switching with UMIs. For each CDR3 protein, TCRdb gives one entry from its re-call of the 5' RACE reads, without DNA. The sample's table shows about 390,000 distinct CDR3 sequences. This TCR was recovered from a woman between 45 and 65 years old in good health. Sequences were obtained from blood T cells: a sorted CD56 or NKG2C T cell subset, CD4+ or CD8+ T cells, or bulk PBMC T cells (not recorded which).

The CDR3 reads CASTGTGRSTGELFF. This chain links TRBV6-1 with TRBJ2-2; there is no DNA to check the TCRdb D call of TRBD1. Germline V lookup: CDR1 MNHNS, CDR2 SASEGT. CDR3 size: 15 residues.